This is a list of T cell receptor beta chains from one sample in a study of blood T cell repertoires in COVID-19. Using immunoSEQ multiplex PCR, the repertoire was profiled, and TCRdb retains in-frame clones only, with some absent. Of 30,000 to 50,000 clones in the sample, over 65% were seen once. Input material: peripheral blood. These receptors were obtained from a man between 45 and 60 years old with active or convalescent COVID-19. The CDR3 runs from the conserved cysteine through the conserved F or W. Fields, in order: J gene, clone size, D gene, V gene, CDR3 DNA, CDR3 protein. The D gene is left open where the match is weak. Rows may omit the clone size; those that give it use once, few, many or a size class.

j_call: TRBJ1-3; clone_size: .; d_call: .; v_call: TRBV9; cdr3_nt: TGTGCCAGCATCCCCACTGGTCCGGGTCGAAACACCATATATTTT; cdr3_aa: CASIPTGPGRNTIYF
j_call: TRBJ2-5; clone_size: .; d_call: TRBD1; v_call: TRBV3-1/TRBV3-2; cdr3_nt: TGTGCCAGCAGCCTTAACAGGGGGCCCGAGACCCAGTACTTC; cdr3_aa: CASSLNRGPETQYF
j_call: TRBJ2-6; clone_size: .; d_call: TRBD1; v_call: TRBV7-7; cdr3_nt: TGTGCCAGCAGCCCCGGACAGGGGGCGCCTCCTGGGGCCAACGTCCTGACTTTC; cdr3_aa: CASSPGQGAPPGANVLTF
j_call: TRBJ1-2; clone_size: .; d_call: TRBD1; v_call: TRBV6-6; cdr3_nt: TGTGCCAGCAGACGACCGGGACAGGGGTTGCGTATCTATGGCTACACCTTC; cdr3_aa: CASRRPGQGLRIYGYTF
j_call: TRBJ1-1; clone_size: .; d_call: .; v_call: TRBV5-6; cdr3_nt: TGTGCCAGCAGCTTGGGGGGCGGCACTGAAGCTTTCTTT; cdr3_aa: CASSLGGGTEAFF
j_call: TRBJ2-7; clone_size: .; d_call: TRBD1; v_call: TRBV19; cdr3_nt: TGTGCCAGTAGTACCGCCCCGACAGGGGTCTACGAGCAGTACTTC; cdr3_aa: CASSTAPTGVYEQYF
j_call: TRBJ1-2; clone_size: few; d_call: .; v_call: TRBV6-1; cdr3_nt: TGTGCCAGCAGTGAAGCCGGCGGGATTAACTATGGCTACACCTTC; cdr3_aa: CASSEAGGINYGYTF
j_call: TRBJ1-4; clone_size: .; d_call: TRBD1; v_call: TRBV7-7; cdr3_nt: TGTGCCAGCAGCTTAAACAGGGGGAGGAATGAAAAACTGTTTTTT; cdr3_aa: CASSLNRGRNEKLFF
j_call: TRBJ2-7; clone_size: .; d_call: TRBD1; v_call: TRBV6-5; cdr3_nt: TGTGCCAGCATTCTCGGACAGGGAAGCGAGCAGTACTTC; cdr3_aa: CASILGQGSEQYF
j_call: TRBJ1-5; clone_size: .; d_call: .; v_call: TRBV4-2; cdr3_nt: TGTGCCAGCAGCCAAGACGGGACTGCGAGAAATCAGCCCCAGCATTTT; cdr3_aa: CASSQDGTARNQPQHF
j_call: TRBJ2-3; clone_size: .; d_call: TRBD2; v_call: TRBV13; cdr3_nt: TGTGCCAGCAGCTTAGTCGCGGGGACTAGCGTCACAGATACGCAGTATTTT; cdr3_aa: CASSLVAGTSVTDTQYF
j_call: TRBJ1-4; clone_size: .; d_call: .; v_call: TRBV14; cdr3_nt: TGTGCCTCATCGGGCGGACTGAATGAAAAACTGTTTTTT; cdr3_aa: CASSGGLNEKLFF
j_call: TRBJ2-1; clone_size: .; d_call: TRBD1; v_call: TRBV7-2; cdr3_nt: TGTGCCAGCAGCTTAGTCCCTCCGGGACAGAGCTCCTACAATGAGCAGTTCTTC; cdr3_aa: CASSLVPPGQSSYNEQFF
j_call: TRBJ1-2; clone_size: .; d_call: .; v_call: TRBV9; cdr3_nt: TGTGCCAGCAGCGTAGCTGGGACACCCTATGGCTACACCTTC; cdr3_aa: CASSVAGTPYGYTF
j_call: TRBJ1-6; clone_size: .; d_call: TRBD1; v_call: TRBV15; cdr3_nt: TGTGCCACCAGGGCGGGACAGGGGGATTCACCCCTCCACTTT; cdr3_aa: CATRAGQGDSPLHF
j_call: TRBJ1-1; clone_size: once; d_call: .; v_call: TRBV5-1; cdr3_nt: TGCGCCAGCAGCTTGCCCGGACAGAAGAACACTGAAGCTTTCTTT; cdr3_aa: CASSLPGQKNTEAFF
j_call: TRBJ2-1; clone_size: .; d_call: TRBD2; v_call: TRBV24-1; cdr3_nt: TGTGCCACCAAGACTAGCTTTGAGCAGTTCTTC; cdr3_aa: CATKTSFEQFF
j_call: TRBJ1-2; clone_size: .; d_call: .; v_call: TRBV18; cdr3_nt: TGTGCCAGCTCACCGGGCGGGGCCGACTATGGCTACACCTTC; cdr3_aa: CASSPGGADYGYTF
j_call: TRBJ2-2; clone_size: .; d_call: TRBD2; v_call: TRBV2; cdr3_nt: TGTGCCAGCAGTGAAATAGCGGGGTTGGCCGGGGAGCTGTTTTTT; cdr3_aa: CASSEIAGLAGELFF
j_call: TRBJ2-7; clone_size: .; d_call: .; v_call: TRBV14; cdr3_nt: TGTGCCAGCAGCCAAGATTCAGTCTACGAGCAGTACTTC; cdr3_aa: CASSQDSVYEQYF
j_call: TRBJ1-2; clone_size: .; d_call: TRBD1; v_call: TRBV18; cdr3_nt: TGTGCCAGCTCACCACCGACAGGGGTGCGCTATGGCTACACCTTC; cdr3_aa: CASSPPTGVRYGYTF
j_call: TRBJ2-7; clone_size: .; d_call: .; v_call: TRBV5-6; cdr3_nt: TGTGCCAGCAGCAGCCGATTCCGGGAACAAGGGCAGTACTTC; cdr3_aa: CASSSRFREQGQYF
j_call: TRBJ2-3; clone_size: .; d_call: TRBD2; v_call: TRBV29-1; cdr3_nt: TGCAGCTTTAGGGGACTAGCGGGGGAAGATACGCAGTATTTT; cdr3_aa: CSFRGLAGEDTQYF
j_call: TRBJ1-2; clone_size: .; d_call: TRBD1; v_call: TRBV6-5; cdr3_nt: TGTGCCAGCAGTTACTCGAGTAGACAGGGAGTCTATGGCTACACCTTC; cdr3_aa: CASSYSSRQGVYGYTF
j_call: TRBJ2-2; clone_size: .; d_call: TRBD2; v_call: TRBV2; cdr3_nt: TGTGCCAGCTGGGGCGGGGGGTACACCGGGGAGCTGTTTTTT; cdr3_aa: CASWGGGYTGELFF
j_call: TRBJ1-1; clone_size: .; d_call: .; v_call: TRBV29-1; cdr3_nt: TGCAGCGCCCCGGGGTTTCTGAACACTGAAGCTTTCTTT; cdr3_aa: CSAPGFLNTEAFF
j_call: TRBJ1-2; clone_size: once; d_call: .; v_call: TRBV10-3; cdr3_nt: TGTGCCATCAGTGAGTCATGGGCCCCTAACTATGGCTACACCTTC; cdr3_aa: CAISESWAPNYGYTF
j_call: TRBJ1-2; clone_size: .; d_call: TRBD1; v_call: TRBV6-1; cdr3_nt: TGTGCCAGCAGTGAAGCTAAAGGACAGGATGGCTACACCTTC; cdr3_aa: CASSEAKGQDGYTF
j_call: TRBJ2-3; clone_size: once; d_call: TRBD2; v_call: TRBV7-2; cdr3_nt: TGTGCCAGCAGCCTCGGGGGGACGATGAGTACAGATACGCAGTATTTT; cdr3_aa: CASSLGGTMSTDTQYF
j_call: TRBJ2-2; clone_size: .; d_call: .; v_call: TRBV5-1; cdr3_nt: TGCGCCAGCACCGACGGCGGCAGTACTACCGATTACACCGGGGAGCTGTTTTTT; cdr3_aa: CASTDGGSTTDYTGELFF
j_call: TRBJ1-2; clone_size: .; d_call: TRBD1; v_call: TRBV6-5; cdr3_nt: TGTGCCAGCAATCGGGACAGAACAAACTATGGCTACACCTTC; cdr3_aa: CASNRDRTNYGYTF